This T cell receptor beta chain was identified during a study of T cell changes during pregnancy in multiple sclerosis. Germline CDR1 reads LGHNA; CDR2 reads YNFKEQ. There are 18 residues in the CDR3. The V gene lost 1 base and the J gene lost 0 bases, with 16 bases spanning the gap. Some clones are missing from TCRdb's copy, which holds only in-frame ones; the method was immunoSEQ multiplex PCR. The table lists about 73,000 clones, roughly 92% of them singletons. The clonotype originates from a female donor in good health, enrolled as a control in a pregnancy study. V and J are TRBV4-2 and TRBJ2-1; perhaps TRBD2 as D (7 bases). Sequencing was performed on peripheral blood, taken in the third trimester of pregnancy. CDR3 region: CASSQVSGTRSSYNEQFF. Written as DNA, the CDR3 is TGTGCCAGCAGCCAAGTCAGCGGGACACGAAGCTCCTACAATGAGCAGTTCTTC.